The 32 T cell receptor beta chains below were found in one sample sequenced in a study of spatial heterogeneity in lung cancer. TCRdb used MiXCR to reprocess the 5' RACE reads, holding one entry per CDR3 protein. The sample consists of roughly 30,000 distinct CDR3 sequences, 10% of them appearing once. Time point denoted: blood at routine non-recurrence follow-up after resection. This specimen was PBMCs, taken at follow-up. The receptors come from a female donor with early-stage non-small cell lung cancer.

In its sample, this clonotype was seen many times. CDR3 nucleotide sequence: TGTGCCAGCAGTGGGGTCACTAGCACAGATACGCAGTATTTT. Translation: CASSGVTSTDTQYF. The chain links TRBV6-1 to TRBJ2-3; D is undetermined. The CDR3 is 14 amino acids. V gave up 4 bases and J gave up 0 bases, with 8 bases separating them. In germline, CDR1 is MNHNS, CDR2 SASEGT.

This clonotype was seen ten or more times. The chain carries TRBV28 and TRBJ2-1; possible D gene TRBD2, 6 bases. This CDR3 region has 15 residues. Germline V CDR1 and CDR2: MDHEN, SYDVKM. V lost 3 bases and J 2 bases, leaving 11 bases between the germline ends. CDR3 residues: CASSFRRRAYNEQFF. DNA for the CDR3: TGTGCCAGCAGTTTTCGGCGGAGGGCCTACAATGAGCAGTTCTTC.

This clonotype has more than one count but fewer than ten. The V call is TRBV6-5, the J call TRBJ2-7; 10 bases match TRBD1. The CDR3 covers 15 residues. Trimming cost V 4 bases and J 3 bases; bases outside gene matches: 6. Germline assignment: CDR1 MNHEY and CDR2 SVGAGI. The CDR3 DNA reads as TGTGCCAGCAGTTCCACGGGACAGGGGATCTACGAGCAGTACTTC. It codes for CASSSTGQGIYEQYF.

In this sample, this clonotype turned up many times. The rearrangement uses TRBV4-2 and TRBJ2-2, with D unresolved. Germline CDR1 reads LGHNA; CDR2 reads YNFKEQ. The V end lost 5 bases, the J end lost 2 bases, and 3 bases lay between the germline ends. The CDR3 spans 12 residues. CDR3 protein: CASSDNTGELFF. CDR3 sequence (DNA): TGTGCCAGCAGCGATAACACCGGGGAGCTGTTTTTT.

This clonotype was seen repeatedly, ten times or more. The gene calls are TRBV6-6 and TRBJ2-7; 10 positions agree with TRBD1. CDR1 is MNHNY, CDR2 SVGAGI, per germline (reference sequence). This CDR3 has 15 amino acids. V trimming: 6 bases; J trimming: 6 bases; junction bases outside the gene matches: 11. The CDR3: CASRKTGTGVAEQYF. The CDR3 DNA sequence: TGTGCCAGCAGGAAAACCGGGACAGGGGTGGCCGAGCAGTACTTC.

This clonotype has more than one count but fewer than ten. The gene calls are TRBV29-1 and TRBJ2-7, with 9 bases identical to TRBD1. This CDR3 has 14 residues. Looked up from germline, CDR1 is SQVTM and CDR2 is ANQGSEA. The trim removed 6 bases at V and 5 bases at J, leaving 11 bases unmatched. For the CDR3, the DNA is TGCAGCGTGGCAGGTAGGGACAGGGTGGACGAGCAGTACTTC. It specifies CSVAGRDRVDEQYF.

Ten or more counts support this clonotype. The chain joins TRBV28 to TRBJ2-1; D uncertain. Trimming removed 2 bases from V and 10 bases from J, with 6 bases in between. From germline, CDR1 is MDHEN and CDR2 SYDVKM. The CDR3 has 11 amino acids. CDR3 protein: CASSLSYEQFF. The CDR3 DNA is TGTGCCAGCAGTTTAAGCTACGAGCAGTTCTTC.

The rearrangement uses TRBV10-3 and TRBJ2-5, with no clear D. The CDR3 has 15 residues. V was pared by 0 bases and J by 5 bases, with 13 bases between. CDR1 and CDR2 (germline): ENHRY, SYGVKD. The CDR3 DNA reads as TGTGCCATCAGTGAGTCAGGAACTGCCTCGGAGACCCAGTACTTC. Its protein product is CAISESGTASETQYF.

The rearrangement joins TRBV3-1 to TRBJ2-1; maybe TRBD2 (5 bases). Per the germline V gene, CDR1 is LGHDT and CDR2 is YNNKEL (reference sequence). With 4 bases removed from V and 2 bases from J, the gap between germline ends came to 9 bases. The CDR3 sequence is 14 residues long. The CDR3 region is CASSPGLPYNEQFF. The CDR3 DNA follows: TGTGCCAGCAGCCCTGGACTTCCCTACAATGAGCAGTTCTTC.

This sequence joins TRBV20-1 and TRBJ2-1, with 9 bases aligning to TRBD2. CDR3 length: 15 residues. Germline V gives CDR1 DFQATT, CDR2 SNEGSKA (reference sequence). Trimming took 0 bases from V and 4 from J; bases not matched to a gene: 4. The CDR3: CSARDAAGGYNEQFF. The CDR3 coding sequence is TGCAGTGCTAGAGACGCTGCGGGGGGGTACAATGAGCAGTTCTTC.

The chain joins TRBV4-1 to TRBJ1-1, with TRBD1 identical over 7 bases. Germline CDR1 MGHRA, CDR2 YSYEKL. V shed 4 bases and J 8 bases; nucleotides not matched to a gene: 10. The CDR3 length is 14 residues. CDR3 in amino acids: CASSPEGQLGEAFF. Here the CDR3 DNA reads TGCGCCAGCAGCCCAGAGGGACAGCTTGGGGAAGCTTTCTTT.

This clonotype occurred many times. The rearrangement links TRBV24-1 to TRBJ1-5; 7 bases line up with TRBD1. This CDR3 is 14 amino acids long. Germline CDR1 is KGHDR and CDR2 is SFDVKD. V shed 9 bases, J shed 2 bases, and the junction held 6 bases outside the gene matches. This CDR3 reads CATPTGKGNQPQHF. CDR3 DNA: TGTGCCACCCCGACAGGGAAGGGCAATCAGCCCCAGCATTTT.

This clonotype was counted at least ten times. The CDR3: CASSKVPVGRITTDEQYF. CDR3 DNA: TGTGCCAGCAGCAAAGTTCCGGTGGGCAGGATTACTACGGACGAGCAGTACTTC. The chain links TRBV21-1 to TRBJ2-7. TRBV21-1 is a recognized pseudogene. The CDR3 is 18 residues long.

This clonotype was seen repeatedly, ten times or more. A read error may produce the germline difference seen at one junction end. The chain employs TRBV28 and TRBJ1-5; TRBD1 might be the D (6 bases). The CDR3 totals 14 residues. In germline, CDR1 is MDHEN, CDR2 SYDVKM. The CDR3 loop reads CAPLSLGGNQPQHF. CDR3 DNA: TGTGCCCCTCTGTCATTGGGGGGCAACCAGCCCCAGCATTTT.

This clonotype was seen repeatedly, ten times or more. This sequence joins TRBV11-2 and TRBJ1-6; perhaps TRBD1 as D (6 bases). The CDR3 is 17 residues long. With 2 bases removed from V and 7 bases from J, the gap between germline ends came to 18 bases. Per the germline V gene, CDR1 is SGHAT and CDR2 is FQNNGV. CDR3 in DNA: TGTGCCAGCAGCTTACTTTCGCCCGGGACATCGAATTCACCCCTCCACTTT. This sequence encodes CASSLLSPGTSNSPLHF.

There are many counts of this clonotype. The genes are TRBV13 and TRBJ2-5, with TRBD2 matching over 12 bases. Trimming at V came to 3 bases and at J to 0 bases, leaving 2 bases not matched to a gene. Germline CDR1 PRHDT, CDR2 FYEKMQ (reference sequence). The CDR3 spans 16 residues. CDR3: CASSFRLAGDQETQYF. The CDR3 coding sequence is TGTGCCAGCAGCTTCCGACTAGCGGGAGACCAAGAGACCCAGTACTTC.

The chain carries TRBV6-1 and TRBJ1-6; D ambiguous. Trimming took 1 base from V and 0 from J, leaving 13 bases between them. The CDR3 spans 18 residues. Germline CDR1 is MNHNS and CDR2 is SASEGT. CDR3 protein: CASSEVRQESSYNSPLHF. In DNA form, the CDR3 reads TGTGCCAGCAGTGAAGTCAGGCAGGAAAGCTCCTATAATTCACCCCTCCACTTT.

This clonotype was observed a handful of times. This chain uses TRBV7-9 with TRBJ2-7, with D perhaps given as TRBD1 or TRBD2 (5 bases each). The V gene lost 5 bases and the J gene lost 4 bases, with 15 bases spanning the gap. CDR3 length equals 14 residues. Germline CDR1 and CDR2: SEHNR and FQNEAQ (reference sequence). The CDR3 protein is CASSLQEDRYEQYF. The CDR3 DNA reads TGTGCCAGCAGCCTACAGGAGGATCGTTACGAGCAGTACTTC.

This chain connects TRBV25-1 to TRBJ2-4; the D is unclear. V was cut by 4 bases and J by 0 bases, with 10 bases left in between. This CDR3 is 15 amino acids long. CDR1 MGHDK and CDR2 SYGVNS come from the germline V gene. In nucleotides, the CDR3 is TGTGCCAGCAGTGCACCAGAGCTAGCCAAAAACATTCAGTACTTC. Residues: CASSAPELAKNIQYF.

This clonotype was picked up many times. The rearrangement joins TRBV28 to TRBJ2-2; 7 bases agree with TRBD2. There are 15 residues in the CDR3. The germline V gene has CDR1 MDHEN and CDR2 SYDVKM. After removal of 8 bases from V and 3 bases from J, the junction contained 9 bases not matched to a gene. CDR3 in amino acids: CASSPAGSDTGELFF. CDR3 DNA sequence: TGTGCCAGCTCCCCAGCGGGGTCGGACACCGGGGAGCTGTTTTTT.

This clonotype has more than one count but fewer than ten. The chain joins TRBV9 to TRBJ2-5; TRBD1 is a possible D gene (5 bases). V lost 0 bases to trimming and J lost 5 bases, with 14 bases between them. Germline CDR1 reads SGDLS; CDR2 reads YYNGEE. The CDR3 consists of 15 residues. CDR3 DNA sequence: TGTGCCAGCAGCGTAGCTGTGGGGCCGGAGGAGACCCAGTACTTC. Translating gives CASSVAVGPEETQYF.

This sequence joins TRBV10-3 and TRBJ2-7; 8 bases are a match to TRBD1. The germline gives CDR1 ENHRY, CDR2 SYGVKD. CDR3 length: 14 amino acids. The J segment lost 7 bases and the V segment lost 2 bases, leaving 7 bases of the junction unmatched. The CDR3 DNA is TGTGCCATCAGTGAGGATTCAGGGGGCAGGGAGCAGTACTTC. Translating gives CAISEDSGGREQYF.

This CDR3 is CASKALTYEQYF. CDR3 DNA sequence: TGTGCCAGCAAGGCGCTCACCTACGAGCAGTACTTC. The chain recombines TRBV7-9 with TRBJ2-7; no definite D call. There are 12 residues in the CDR3. The V and J ends lost 7 bases and 2 bases respectively, with 9 bases between them. Germline loops: CDR1 SEHNR, CDR2 FQNEAQ (reference sequence).

The V gene is TRBV30, the J gene TRBJ2-4; D perhaps matches TRBD1 (5 bases). V shed 0 bases and J shed 7 bases, with 13 bases lying between them. The CDR3 length is 14 residues. Germline CDR1 and CDR2: GTSNPN and SVGIG (reference sequence). The CDR3 protein is CAWSVDGRVNIQYF. The DNA for the CDR3 is TGTGCCTGGAGTGTAGACGGCAGGGTCAACATTCAGTACTTC. Using reference TRBV30 and TRBJ2-4 for the parts outside the CDR3, the full variable domain is SQTIHQWPATLVQPVGSPLSLECTVEGTSNPNLYWYRQAAGRGLQLLFYSVGIGQISSEVPQNLSASRPQDRQFILSSKKLLLSDSGFYLCAWSVDGRVNIQYFGAGTRLSVL.

This clonotype was seen repeatedly, ten times or more. The chain links TRBV2 to TRBJ2-2; D might be TRBD2 (6 bases). Deletions cut 7 bases from V and 0 bases from J, with 12 bases between. Per the germline V gene, CDR1 is SNHLY and CDR2 is FYNNEI. This CDR3 comprises 15 residues. CDR3 sequence reads: CASMMTGANTGELFF. CDR3 in DNA: TGTGCCAGCATGATGACGGGGGCGAACACCGGGGAGCTGTTTTTT.

This clonotype was seen more than once but under ten times. The genes are TRBV20-1 and TRBJ1-1; D ambiguous. The CDR3 extends over 11 amino acids. Germline assignment: CDR1 DFQATT and CDR2 SNEGSKA (reference sequence). CDR3: CSGLKNTEAFF. The CDR3 bases are TGCAGCGGCCTGAAGAACACTGAAGCTTTCTTT.

In its sample, this clonotype was seen a few times. The chain joins TRBV7-8 to TRBJ2-7; 11 nucleotides align to TRBD1. Germline lookup yields CDR1 SGHVS and CDR2 FQNEAQ. After removal of 1 base from V and 1 base from J, the junction contained 3 bases not matched to a gene. The CDR3 runs to 16 residues. The CDR3 spells CASSLGGDRGSYEQYF. The CDR3 DNA reads TGTGCCAGCAGCTTAGGAGGGGACAGGGGGTCCTACGAGCAGTACTTC.

At least ten counts were recorded for this clonotype. The chain employs TRBV27 and TRBJ2-7; the D gene is possibly TRBD1 (5 bases). V was cut by 6 bases and J by 1 base, with 16 bases left in between. Germline CDR1 reads MNHEY; CDR2 reads SMNVEV (reference sequence). The CDR3 consists of 15 residues. CDR3 in DNA: TGTGCCAGCAGCTCCGTCAGGGTAAGGTCCTACGAGCAGTACTTC. It yields the protein CASSSVRVRSYEQYF.

For this clonotype: The junction shows a germline mismatch at one end, possibly a read error. The chain is built from TRBV6-2 or TRBV6-3 and TRBJ2-2; D remains unclear. This CDR3 has 13 residues. The germline gives CDR1 MNHEY, CDR2 SVGEGT. CDR3 DNA sequence: TGTGCCAACAGTTACCACTCCACCGGGGAGCTGTTTTTT. It yields the protein CANSYHSTGELFF.

In this sample, this clonotype turned up a few times. The rearrangement uses TRBV7-3 and TRBJ2-2; tentatively, D is TRBD1 (6 bases). Deletions cut 2 bases from V and 1 base from J, with 11 bases between. CDR1 SGHTA and CDR2 FQGTGA come from the germline V gene. The CDR3 covers 16 residues. CDR3 loop: CASSLSGAGNTGELFF. CDR3 in DNA: TGTGCCAGCAGCTTATCAGGGGCAGGGAACACCGGGGAGCTGTTTTTT.

The chain uses TRBV6-5 and TRBJ2-3; 8 nucleotides line up with TRBD1. There are 14 residues in the CDR3. Per germline, CDR1 MNHEY and CDR2 SVGAGI. Trimming took 5 bases from V and 4 from J; bases not matched to a gene: 5. The CDR3 spells CASSIGQGADTQYF. The CDR3, as DNA: TGTGCCAGCAGTATCGGACAGGGAGCAGATACGCAGTATTTT.

This clonotype occurred many times. The V and J genes are TRBV28 and TRBJ2-5; tentative D call: TRBD1 (6 bases). In germline, CDR1 is MDHEN, CDR2 SYDVKM. The CDR3 loop spans 14 amino acids. Deletions cut 8 bases from V and 2 bases from J, with 15 bases between. The chain's CDR3 is CASASTGIQETQYF. CDR3 coding DNA: TGTGCCAGCGCCAGTACAGGGATACAAGAGACCCAGTACTTC.